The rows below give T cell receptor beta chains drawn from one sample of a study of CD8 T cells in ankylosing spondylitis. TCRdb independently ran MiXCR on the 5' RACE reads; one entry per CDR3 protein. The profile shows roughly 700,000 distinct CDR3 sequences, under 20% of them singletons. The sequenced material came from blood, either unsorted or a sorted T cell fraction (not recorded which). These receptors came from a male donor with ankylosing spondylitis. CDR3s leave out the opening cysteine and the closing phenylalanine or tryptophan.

CDR3aa: AWSVLEYNSPLH; j_gene: TRBJ1-6; v_gene: TRBV30
CDR3aa: ASSSDRYEQY; j_gene: TRBJ2-7; v_gene: TRBV5-1
CDR3aa: ASSRGGSGSNYGYT; j_gene: TRBJ1-2; v_gene: TRBV18
CDR3aa: ASTLADIQETQY; j_gene: TRBJ2-5; v_gene: TRBV2
CDR3aa: ASGTRAPNEQF; j_gene: TRBJ2-1; v_gene: TRBV28
CDR3aa: ASSIPQGLYGYT; j_gene: TRBJ1-2; v_gene: TRBV19
CDR3aa: SARKSGVDFNYGYT; j_gene: TRBJ1-2; v_gene: TRBV20-1
CDR3aa: ASTPLGETYNEQF; j_gene: TRBJ2-1; v_gene: TRBV12-3/TRBV12-4
CDR3aa: ASSPHEGSYEQY; j_gene: TRBJ2-7; v_gene: TRBV4-1
CDR3aa: ASSSQTGNGYT; j_gene: TRBJ1-2; v_gene: TRBV12-3/TRBV12-4
CDR3aa: ASSLQASSYEQY; j_gene: TRBJ2-7; v_gene: TRBV5-1
CDR3aa: ASSFGQEKGPYNSPLH; j_gene: TRBJ1-6; v_gene: TRBV5-1
CDR3aa: ASGRINSGANVLT; j_gene: TRBJ2-6; v_gene: TRBV2
CDR3aa: SVERSDRPHNEQF; j_gene: TRBJ2-1; v_gene: TRBV29-1
CDR3aa: SVETSGGTDTQY; j_gene: TRBJ2-3; v_gene: TRBV29-1
CDR3aa: ASSQDWGTGEAF; j_gene: TRBJ1-1; v_gene: TRBV4-1
CDR3aa: SVAPRARDGYT; j_gene: TRBJ1-2; v_gene: TRBV29-1
CDR3aa: ASSFLKVETQY; j_gene: TRBJ2-5; v_gene: TRBV27
CDR3aa: ASSLGGSGRGYEQY; j_gene: TRBJ2-7; v_gene: TRBV7-2
CDR3aa: SVGGLAGGLGNEQF; j_gene: TRBJ2-1; v_gene: TRBV29-1
CDR3aa: ASRRQTGNNSPLH; j_gene: TRBJ1-6; v_gene: TRBV12-3/TRBV12-4
CDR3aa: ASSPRVGKGTDTQY; j_gene: TRBJ2-3; v_gene: TRBV5-1
CDR3aa: SARDRWEPAKNIQY; j_gene: TRBJ2-4; v_gene: TRBV20-1
CDR3aa: ASSFLPTGQETQY; j_gene: TRBJ2-5; v_gene: TRBV7-2
CDR3aa: ASSREVGAMNTEAF; j_gene: TRBJ1-1; v_gene: TRBV4-2
CDR3aa: SARDPGGPYNEQF; j_gene: TRBJ2-1; v_gene: TRBV20-1
CDR3aa: AISESRGDTEAF; j_gene: TRBJ1-1; v_gene: TRBV10-3
CDR3aa: ASSQVAGQGIGYT; j_gene: TRBJ1-2; v_gene: TRBV3-1
CDR3aa: ASSPDTGGAYGYT; j_gene: TRBJ1-2; v_gene: TRBV18
CDR3aa: ASRGDRESNEKLF; j_gene: TRBJ1-4; v_gene: TRBV12-3/TRBV12-4
CDR3aa: ASSVYSPNTGELF; j_gene: TRBJ2-2; v_gene: TRBV2
CDR3aa: ASKTGIDNQPQH; j_gene: TRBJ1-5; v_gene: TRBV5-1
CDR3aa: SARRDRREPEQY; j_gene: TRBJ2-7; v_gene: TRBV20-1
CDR3aa: ASSLEVERSEAF; j_gene: TRBJ1-1; v_gene: TRBV7-9
CDR3aa: ASSLREGDTQY; j_gene: TRBJ2-3; v_gene: TRBV12-3/TRBV12-4
CDR3aa: ASSLKYTEAF; j_gene: TRBJ1-1; v_gene: TRBV6-2/TRBV6-3
CDR3aa: ASSLGARVRGGYT; j_gene: TRBJ1-2; v_gene: TRBV27
CDR3aa: SVAGYPGQASEKLF; j_gene: TRBJ1-4; v_gene: TRBV29-1
CDR3aa: ASSERGSGGLGETQY; j_gene: TRBJ2-5; v_gene: TRBV6-1
CDR3aa: ASSFGAGWDYEQY; j_gene: TRBJ2-7; v_gene: TRBV27
CDR3aa: AWLAQGWGETQY; j_gene: TRBJ2-5; v_gene: TRBV30